A selection of T cell receptor beta chains follows, all from one sample in a study of T-cell reconstitution after alpha-beta-depleted transplantation in children. TCRdb redid the calling of the PCR reads with MiXCR, one entry per CDR3 protein. The sample holds around 400,000 distinct CDR3 sequences; about 20% are singletons and the top ten take 3.5% to 4%. The sample was PBMCs from the stem cell graft donor, taken from the stem cell graft. The receptors derive from a human donor who donated a stem cell graft to a child with acute myeloid leukemia. Each CDR3 is given with its conserved first and last residue. D genes are given only for firm matches. Not all rows give a size; the values are once, few, many and, for expanded clones, a class.

v_gene,j_gene,d_gene,abundance,CDR3nt,CDR3aa
TRBV5-1,TRBJ2-6,TRBD1,few,TGCGCCAGCAGCCTATGGACAGGGGGTGCCTCTGGGGCCAACGTCCTGACTTTC,CASSLWTGGASGANVLTF
TRBV20-1,TRBJ2-1,-,many,TGCAGTGCTAGTGGAGGACAGAGCTCCTACAATGAGCAGTTCTTC,CSASGGQSSYNEQFF
TRBV20-1,TRBJ1-1,-,few,TGCAGTGCTAGAGCCCAGGCCAGTGAAGCTTTCTTT,CSARAQASEAFF
TRBV7-9,TRBJ2-3,TRBD2,-,TGTGCCAGCAGCTCCCGGACTAGCAGAAGCACAGATACGCAGTACTTT,CASSSRTSRSTDTQYF
TRBV12-3/TRBV12-4,TRBJ2-2,TRBD2,many,TGTGCCAGCAGCGGGAGGCAGGGAACCGGGGAGCTGTTTTTT,CASSGRQGTGELFF
TRBV9,TRBJ2-7,TRBD1,many,TGTGCCAGCAGCGTCACAGGGGTTCTGGACGAGCAGTACTTC,CASSVTGVLDEQYF
TRBV12-3/TRBV12-4,TRBJ1-5,-,-,TGTGCCAGCAGTCCCTCGGGGGGCAACCAGCCCCAGCATTTT,CASSPSGGNQPQHF
TRBV5-1,TRBJ2-7,TRBD1,few,TGCGCCAGCAGCCTTACAGGGGGCGACTCCTACGAGCAGTACTTC,CASSLTGGDSYEQYF
TRBV5-1,TRBJ2-5,-,-,TGCGCCAGCAGTGGGGCCGGGAGTTGGGAAGAGACCCAGTACTTC,CASSGAGSWEETQYF
TRBV7-9,TRBJ2-3,-,-,TGTGCCAGCACCATGGGGGAATCTAGCACAGATACGCAGTATTTT,CASTMGESSTDTQYF
TRBV27,TRBJ2-7,-,-,TGTGCCAGCAGTTTATCGAAGGGGACCTACGAGCAGTACTTC,CASSLSKGTYEQYF
TRBV28,TRBJ2-7,-,many,TGTGCCAGCAGTTCACACTCGGATTTTCGGGAGCAGTACTTC,CASSSHSDFREQYF
TRBV4-3,TRBJ2-7,TRBD2,-,TGCGCCAGCAGCCAAGATGGGCTAGCGGATTACTACGAGCAGTACTTC,CASSQDGLADYYEQYF
TRBV15,TRBJ1-5,TRBD1,-,TGTGCCATTTCTCCGGGACAGTATAGCAATCAGCCCCAGCATTTT,CAISPGQYSNQPQHF
TRBV28,TRBJ1-1,TRBD1,-,TGTGCCAGCAGGGAAGGGACAGGGGACTATGAAGCTTTCTTT,CASREGTGDYEAFF
TRBV5-1,TRBJ1-2,-,few,TGCGCCAGCAGCTTGGGGGGGGCATCTAACTATGGCTACACCTTC,CASSLGGASNYGYTF
TRBV5-1,TRBJ2-1,-,-,TGCGCCAGCAGGGTGGGAAGTAGCCTCAATGAGCAGTTCTTC,CASRVGSSLNEQFF
TRBV5-1,TRBJ2-1,-,few,TGCGCCAGCAGCTTGGGCAGCGTTCGGAGTGAGCAGTTCTTC,CASSLGSVRSEQFF
TRBV29-1,TRBJ1-3,-,many,TGCAGCGTTGCAATGGGGGCAGGAGTCGGAAACACCATATATTTT,CSVAMGAGVGNTIYF
TRBV7-9,TRBJ1-6,TRBD1,-,TGTGCCAGCGGCAGACAGGGGAACGGTTCACCCCTCCACTTT,CASGRQGNGSPLHF
TRBV7-9,TRBJ1-5,-,many,TGTGCCAGCAGCTTAGGGACGGGTAGCAATCAGCCCCAGCATTTT,CASSLGTGSNQPQHF
TRBV5-1,TRBJ2-3,-,few,TGCGCCAGCAGCCGCGGACAGGGAGGGGGCACAGATACGCAGTATTTT,CASSRGQGGGTDTQYF
TRBV20-1,TRBJ1-1,-,many,TGCAGTGCTAGAGGGGGACCTCTGAACACTGAAGCTTTCTTT,CSARGGPLNTEAFF
TRBV12-3/TRBV12-4,TRBJ2-3,-,-,TGTGCCAGCAGTTTAGGTGGACCATCGGGTCCAGATACGCAGTATTTT,CASSLGGPSGPDTQYF
TRBV27,TRBJ1-1,-,few,TGTGCCAGCAGTCTAAGGGGGGCTAACACTGAAGCTTTCTTT,CASSLRGANTEAFF
TRBV9,TRBJ2-3,-,-,TGTGCCAGCAGCGTAAGTGGGGGTATCACAGATACGCAGTATTTT,CASSVSGGITDTQYF
TRBV12-3/TRBV12-4,TRBJ1-2,-,-,TGTGCCAGCGGTCCTGCAGCCCAGTGGGGCTACACCTTC,CASGPAAQWGYTF
TRBV11-2,TRBJ2-1,-,few,TGTGCCAGCAGCTCTCCCGGGGGGCTCCTTCGGAACAATGAGCAGTTCTTC,CASSSPGGLLRNNEQFF
TRBV12-3/TRBV12-4,TRBJ1-4,-,many,TGTGCCAGCAGTTTGGGGGGAGATAATGAAAAACTGTTTTTT,CASSLGGDNEKLFF
TRBV6-1,TRBJ2-2,TRBD2,-,TGTGCCAGCAGCCCCGTAGCGGGAGGGAATACCGGGGAGCTGTTTTTT,CASSPVAGGNTGELFF
TRBV29-1,TRBJ2-7,TRBD2,few,TGCAGCGTTGTGTGGGCGGGAGGGCCTCCCTACGAGCAGTACTTC,CSVVWAGGPPYEQYF
TRBV6-5,TRBJ2-2,-,few,TGTGCCAGCGGGGGGTCCGGGGAGCTGTTTTTT,CASGGSGELFF
TRBV18,TRBJ1-3,-,few,TGTGCCAGCTCACCTACAGTGGGGGGATCGATTCACCCGAGCTCTGGAAACACCATATATTTT,CASSPTVGGSIHPSSGNTIYF
TRBV5-1,TRBJ2-1,TRBD2,many,TGCGCCAGCAGCCCGGGACTAGCGGCCACATCCTACAATGAGCAGTTCTTC,CASSPGLAATSYNEQFF
TRBV15,TRBJ2-2,TRBD2,few,TGTGCCACCAGCAGAGGCGGGAGCGCGTACACCGGGGAGCTGTTTTTT,CATSRGGSAYTGELFF
TRBV12-3/TRBV12-4,TRBJ2-1,TRBD2,few,TGTGCCAGCAGCCCTCCTAGCGGGAGAACGGGTGAGCAGTTCTTC,CASSPPSGRTGEQFF
TRBV11-3,TRBJ2-1,TRBD2,many,TGTGCCAGCAGCTTAGCTAGCGGAATGTACAATGAGCAGTTCTTC,CASSLASGMYNEQFF
TRBV20-1,TRBJ2-7,TRBD2,-,TGCAGTGGCCCGAGCGGGAGCGGGGGGGAGCAGTACTTC,CSGPSGSGGEQYF
TRBV12-3/TRBV12-4,TRBJ2-5,TRBD1,many,TGTGCCAGCAGTTTAGGCGGACAGGGGGGAGAGACCCAGTACTTC,CASSLGGQGGETQYF
TRBV28,TRBJ2-3,TRBD1,few,TGTGCCAGCATAGGGACAGGGTTGTCAGATACGCAGTATTTT,CASIGTGLSDTQYF
TRBV4-1,TRBJ2-7,-,-,TGCGCCAGCAGCCAAGTACAGAGCTCCTACGAGCAGTACTTC,CASSQVQSSYEQYF
TRBV5-1,TRBJ2-3,-,few,TGCGCCAGCAGCTTGGGGACACCGGGAACTAGCACAGATACGCAGTATTTT,CASSLGTPGTSTDTQYF
TRBV20-1,TRBJ2-1,-,few,TGCAGTGCTAGAGATCATGGCGCGGCTTCAATTTACAATGAGCAGTTCTTC,CSARDHGAASIYNEQFF
TRBV20-1,TRBJ1-5,TRBD1,few,TGCAGTGCTAGCCCGACAGGGATAAAGCAGCCCCAGCATTTT,CSASPTGIKQPQHF
TRBV11-2,TRBJ2-7,TRBD2,many,TGTGCCAGCAGCTTAGACCGTCCTATAGCGGGAGATGGGGAGCAGTACTTC,CASSLDRPIAGDGEQYF
TRBV12-3/TRBV12-4,TRBJ1-1,-,-,TGTGCCAGCAGTTGGGACGACGTCTCTGAAGCTTTCTTT,CASSWDDVSEAFF
TRBV7-9,TRBJ2-1,TRBD2,many,TGTGCCAGCAGCCTCGGACTAGCGGGAGGAGCTGAGCAGTTCTTC,CASSLGLAGGAEQFF
TRBV4-3,TRBJ2-1,TRBD1,few,TGCGCCAGCAGCCCAGACAGGGCCCGTTACAATGAGCAGTTCTTC,CASSPDRARYNEQFF
TRBV20-1,TRBJ2-1,TRBD2,-,TGCAGTGCTAGGGCCCCCGGGACTAGCGATGAGCAGTTCTTC,CSARAPGTSDEQFF
TRBV2,TRBJ2-1,TRBD2,few,TGTGCCAGCAGTGAAGCTTGGGGGAGGGCCGGTGAGCAGTTCTTC,CASSEAWGRAGEQFF
TRBV12-3/TRBV12-4,TRBJ2-2,-,few,TGTGCCAGCAGTTTTTCCCCGGGACCTAACACCGGGGAGCTGTTTTTT,CASSFSPGPNTGELFF
TRBV20-1,TRBJ2-3,-,few,TGCAGTGCTCGCGGGGGCGGGAAGGCAGATACGCAGTATTTT,CSARGGGKADTQYF
TRBV15,TRBJ2-3,-,few,TGTGCCACCAGCGGACGGGACACGGGAGATACGCAGTATTTT,CATSGRDTGDTQYF
TRBV19,TRBJ2-7,TRBD2,-,TGTGCCAGTAGGAAGCAGCTAGCGGACTCCTACGAGCAGTACTTC,CASRKQLADSYEQYF
TRBV5-1,TRBJ2-5,-,once,TGCGCCAGCATGGGCGGGGCGGTTCAAGAGACCCAGTACTTC,CASMGGAVQETQYF
TRBV28,TRBJ1-2,-,-,TGTGCCAGCAACGGGGGGAGAGCAGATAACTATGGCTACACCTTC,CASNGGRADNYGYTF
TRBV4-1,TRBJ2-7,TRBD2,-,TGCGCCAGCAGCACTATCGGACTAGCGGATTACGAGCAGTACTTC,CASSTIGLADYEQYF
TRBV4-1,TRBJ2-7,-,many,TGCGCCAGCAGCTGGGGGAACGGGAGATCGTACGAGCAGTACTTC,CASSWGNGRSYEQYF
TRBV28,TRBJ2-1,-,few,TGTGCCAGCAGTTTGGCAGGCCGGCCAAGCTCCTACAATGAGCAGTTCTTC,CASSLAGRPSSYNEQFF